What follows describes a single T cell receptor beta chain. Participants' reported clinical history set cohort assignment. The CDR3 is 15 residues long. The junction had 8 bases not matched to a gene; V was cut back by 4 bases and J by 7 bases. In germline, CDR1 is MNHEY, CDR2 SVGAGI. This specimen comes from a study of blood T cell repertoires in COVID-19. The repertoire was sequenced with immunoSEQ multiplex PCR; TCRdb's copy has only in-frame clones and lacks some. The sample shows 200,000 to 250,000 clones, approximately 90% of them seen only once. Sequenced material: PBMCs or T cells enriched from blood (not recorded which). The V and J genes are TRBV6-5 and TRBJ1-5; 9 nucleotides match TRBD1. The sequence was collected from a young man who had recovered from COVID-19. The CDR3 loop reads CASSLDRGNGQPQHF. CDR3 bases: TGTGCCAGCAGTTTAGACAGGGGGAACGGACAGCCCCAGCATTTT.